Below, 14 T cell receptor beta chains from the same sample are listed, as sequenced in a study of cytomegalovirus exposure and HLA in healthy donors. Sequenced by immunoSEQ multiplex PCR; TCRdb stores in-frame clones only, minus some. The sample lists approximately 46,000 clones; approximately 94% were seen once. Sequencing used PBMCs. Receptors originate from a woman between 18 and 29 years old in good health and CMV-seronegative.

V and J are TRBV28 and TRBJ2-1; tentative D call: TRBD2 (5 bases). This CDR3 region has 13 residues. Trimming removed 7 bases from V and 8 bases from J, with 15 bases in between. Germline V CDR1 and CDR2: MDHEN, SYDVKM. In DNA, the CDR3 is TGTGCCAGCAATTCGGGGAGATTCGATGAGCAGTTCTTC. Translated: CASNSGRFDEQFF.

The genes are TRBV5-6 and TRBJ2-4; 7 positions match TRBD2. The CDR3 runs 12 residues. Germline CDR1 reads SGHDT; CDR2 reads YYEEEE. J gave up 12 bases and V 4 bases, and 7 bases lay outside the gene matches. The CDR3 DNA sequence: TGTGCCAGCAGCGCGGGGCGGGGGACTCAGTACTTC. It translates to CASSAGRGTQYF.

CDR3 DNA: TGTGCCAGCAGCCACAATAGCGGGGGGGCGAATGAGCAGTTCTTC. As protein: CASSHNSGGANEQFF. V gene TRBV9 combines with J gene TRBJ2-1, with 11 bases that match TRBD2. CDR1 is SGDLS and CDR2 is YYNGEE in the germline V gene. The ends lost 4 bases at V and 7 bases at J; junction bases unmatched: 7. This CDR3 is built from 15 residues.

This chain joins TRBV11-2 and TRBJ1-4, with D perhaps matching TRBD1 (5 bases). V was pared by 2 bases and J by 5 bases, with 12 bases between. This CDR3 has 15 residues. Germline assignment: CDR1 SGHAT and CDR2 FQNNGV. The CDR3 is CASSLIQGKNEKLFF. The CDR3 DNA sequence: TGTGCCAGCAGCTTAATCCAGGGAAAGAATGAAAAACTGTTTTTT.

This clone came up once. The chain carries TRBV19 and TRBJ2-3; TRBD2 aligns across 8 bases. Germline V CDR1 and CDR2: LNHDA, SQIVND (reference sequence). The CDR3 is 14 amino acids. Trimming took 9 bases from V and 2 from J; bases not matched to a gene: 7. CDR3 residues: CASSGGSFTDTQYF. CDR3 DNA: TGTGCCAGCAGCGGGGGATCCTTCACAGATACGCAGTATTTT.

This clone was observed a single time. The CDR3 loop reads CATRPDRAGETQYF. Here the CDR3 DNA reads TGTGCCACCCGGCCGGACAGGGCAGGGGAGACCCAGTACTTC. The gene calls are TRBV10-3 and TRBJ2-5, with TRBD1 matching over 8 bases. CDR3 length: 14 residues. CDR1 and CDR2 from the germline V gene are ENHRY and SYGVKD. V shed 10 bases and J 5 bases; nucleotides not matched to a gene: 12.

The chain employs TRBV7-9 and TRBJ1-2, with D perhaps matching TRBD1 (6 bases). CDR3 length: 14 residues. Looked up from germline, CDR1 is SEHNR and CDR2 is FQNEAQ (reference sequence). The V end was cut by 4 bases, the J end by 5 bases, with 14 bases between. For the CDR3, the DNA is TGTGCCAGCAGCTCCGAATACAGGGCATATGGCTACACCTTC. Encoded protein: CASSSEYRAYGYTF.

The V and J genes are TRBV28 and TRBJ2-2; tentative D call: TRBD1 (6 bases). Trimming pared 5 bases from V and 5 bases from J, leaving 12 bases between. CDR3 length: 14 residues. The germline V gene has CDR1 MDHEN and CDR2 SYDVKM. The CDR3 bases are TGTGCCAGCAGTCCTCGCAGGGGTACCGGGGAGCTGTTTTTT. Amino acid sequence: CASSPRRGTGELFF.

V gene TRBV9 combines with J gene TRBJ2-4; tentatively, D is TRBD2 (6 bases). Germline V gene data show CDR1 as SGDLS and CDR2 as YYNGEE. Trimming stripped 4 bases from V and 5 bases from J, with 13 bases between. The CDR3 spans 14 residues. CDR3 bases: TGTGCCAGCAGCCCTCGGGAGAGTCAAAACATTCAGTACTTC. Protein: CASSPRESQNIQYF.

This chain links TRBV28 with TRBJ1-2, with D tentatively TRBD1 (6 bases). Trimming pared 3 bases from V and 8 bases from J, leaving 13 bases between. Germline V gene lookup returns CDR1 MDHEN and CDR2 SYDVKM. This CDR3 is 13 amino acids long. In nucleotides, the CDR3 is TGTGCCAGCAGTTTTGGCACAGGGCGAGGCTACACCTTC. Translating it yields CASSFGTGRGYTF.

The chain joins TRBV6-5 to TRBJ1-1; unclear D gene. CDR1 is MNHEY and CDR2 is SVGAGI in the germline V gene. The CDR3 is made up of 16 amino acids. V lost 0 bases and J 4 bases, leaving 15 bases between the germline ends. In nucleotides, the CDR3 is TGTGCCAGCAGTTACTCGAGTCTGACCGTAGCCACTGAAGCTTTCTTT. It specifies CASSYSSLTVATEAFF.

V gene TRBV7-8 combines with J gene TRBJ2-3; D perhaps matches TRBD2 (6 bases). Trimming stripped 5 bases from V and 1 base from J, with 28 bases between. CDR3 length equals 20 residues. CDR1 and CDR2 (germline): SGHVS, FQNEAQ. The CDR3 sequence: CASSLRARGGLGAGTDTQYF. CDR3 nucleotide sequence: TGTGCCAGCAGCCTAAGGGCCCGTGGGGGGTTGGGAGCGGGCACAGATACGCAGTATTTT.

The chain links TRBV6-1 to TRBJ1-6; D is possibly TRBD1 (6 bases). CDR3 size: 15 residues. Trimming left V 4 bases short and J 9 bases short, with 16 bases between. Germline V CDR1 and CDR2: MNHNS, SASEGT. The CDR3 DNA reads TGTGCCAGCAGTGTACAGGGAATCGGTGTTTCACCCCTCCACTTT. Amino acid sequence: CASSVQGIGVSPLHF.

This clone was observed a few times. The J gene is TRBJ2-3, the V gene TRBV28, with D tentatively TRBD1 (5 bases). The CDR3 contains 16 residues. V gave up 3 bases and J gave up 0 bases, with 13 bases separating them. Germline CDR1 reads MDHEN; CDR2 reads SYDVKM. The CDR3 region has the DNA TGTGCCAGCAGTTTCGGCGACAGAATTAGCACAGATACGCAGTATTTT. Its translation is CASSFGDRISTDTQYF.